In this sample, the clone carrying this TCR beta chain turned up once. What it recognizes is unknown. This entry comes from a study of cytomegalovirus exposure and HLA in healthy donors. Unrecorded immune exposure was likely among donors, who were nominally healthy when sampled. 13 Jbeta primers and 60 Vbeta primers were used for the PCR. Assay used: immunoSEQ multiplex PCR; TCRdb lists only in-frame clones, some missing. Altogether about 160,000 clones are present, 70% to 90% being singletons, with the ten largest covering roughly 2%. Overall study results and limits: Roughly even sequencing depth across donors was the assumption behind the presence/absence analyses.

The specimen sequenced was PBMCs. The origin of this receptor is a woman in her late teens or twenties in good health and CMV-seronegative.

The CDR3 loop reads CTSVTRSGGGPQTSSTDTQYF. The CDR3 nucleotides are TGCACCAGCGTAACCCGATCGGGCGGGGGACCCCAAACTTCTAGCACAGATACGCAGTATTTT. J is TRBJ2-3 and V is TRBV1; the D call TRBD2 from the table was never checked on the DNA. TRBV1 is shown as a pseudogene. The CDR3 consists of 21 residues.